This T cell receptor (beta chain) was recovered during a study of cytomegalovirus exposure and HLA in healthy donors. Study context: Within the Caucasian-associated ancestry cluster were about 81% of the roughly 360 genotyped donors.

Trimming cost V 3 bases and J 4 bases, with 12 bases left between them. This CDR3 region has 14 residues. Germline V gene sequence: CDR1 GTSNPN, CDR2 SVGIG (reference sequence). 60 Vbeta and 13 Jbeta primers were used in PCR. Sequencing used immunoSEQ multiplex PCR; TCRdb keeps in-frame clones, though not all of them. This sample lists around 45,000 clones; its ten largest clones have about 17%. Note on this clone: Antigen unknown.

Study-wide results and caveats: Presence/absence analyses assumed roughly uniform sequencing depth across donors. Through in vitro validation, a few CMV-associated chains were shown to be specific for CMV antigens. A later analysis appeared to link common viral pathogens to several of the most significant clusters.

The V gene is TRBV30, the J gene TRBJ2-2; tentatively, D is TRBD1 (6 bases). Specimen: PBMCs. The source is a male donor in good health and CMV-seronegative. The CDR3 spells CAWRLTGSTGELFF. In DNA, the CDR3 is TGTGCCTGGAGATTGACAGGTTCCACCGGGGAGCTGTTTTTT.